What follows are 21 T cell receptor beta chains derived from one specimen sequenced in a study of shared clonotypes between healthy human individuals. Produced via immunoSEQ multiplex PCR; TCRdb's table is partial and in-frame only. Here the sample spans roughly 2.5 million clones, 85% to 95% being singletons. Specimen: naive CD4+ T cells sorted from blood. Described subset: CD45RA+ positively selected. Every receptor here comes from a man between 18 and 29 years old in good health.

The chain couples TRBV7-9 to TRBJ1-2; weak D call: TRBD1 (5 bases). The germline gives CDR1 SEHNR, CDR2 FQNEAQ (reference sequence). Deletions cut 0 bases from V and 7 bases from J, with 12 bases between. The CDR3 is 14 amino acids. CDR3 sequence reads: CASSLAEGRGGYTF. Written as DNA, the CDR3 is TGTGCCAGCAGCTTAGCGGAGGGGAGAGGTGGCTACACCTTC. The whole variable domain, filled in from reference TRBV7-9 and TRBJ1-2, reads DTGVSQNPRHKITKRGQNVTFRCDPISEHNRLYWYRQTLGQGPEFLTYFQNEAQLEKSRLLSDRFSAERPKGSFSTLEIQRTEQGDSAMYLCASSLAEGRGGYTFGSGTRLTVV.

CDR3 sequence (DNA): TGCGCCAGCAGCTTGGTAGCGGGGGGCGGGACCCAGTACTTC. Amino acids: CASSLVAGGGTQYF. V gene TRBV5-1 combines with J gene TRBJ2-5; 10 bases line up with TRBD2. The V gene end was trimmed by 0 bases and the J gene end by 7 bases; junction bases not matched to a gene: 3. This CDR3 has 14 residues. In germline, CDR1 is SGHRS, CDR2 YFSETQ.

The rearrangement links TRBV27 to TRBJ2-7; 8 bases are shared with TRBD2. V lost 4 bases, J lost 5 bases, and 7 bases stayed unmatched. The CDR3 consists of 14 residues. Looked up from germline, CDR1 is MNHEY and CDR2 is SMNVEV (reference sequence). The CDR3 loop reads CASSYSGAPHEQYF. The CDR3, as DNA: TGTGCCAGCAGTTATAGCGGGGCTCCCCACGAGCAGTACTTC.

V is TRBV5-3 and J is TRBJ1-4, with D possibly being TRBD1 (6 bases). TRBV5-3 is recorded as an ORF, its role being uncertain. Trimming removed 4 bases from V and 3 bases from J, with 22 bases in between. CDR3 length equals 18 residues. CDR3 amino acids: CARSLVGGEGVANEKLFF. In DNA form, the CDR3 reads TGTGCCAGAAGCCTCGTGGGAGGGGAGGGGGTAGCTAATGAAAAACTGTTTTTT.

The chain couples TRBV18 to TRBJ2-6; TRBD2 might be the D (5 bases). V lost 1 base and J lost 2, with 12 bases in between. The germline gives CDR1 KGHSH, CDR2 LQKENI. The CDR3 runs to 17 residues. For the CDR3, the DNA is TGTGCCAGCTCACCACTTTCCGGGGTCGCTGGGGCCAACGTCCTGACTTTC. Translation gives CASSPLSGVAGANVLTF.

Here the CDR3 reads CASSLGKDQPQHF. CDR3 DNA sequence: TGTGCCAGCAGCTTGGGTAAGGATCAGCCCCAGCATTTT. This sequence joins TRBV5-6 and TRBJ1-5; no reliable D call. The CDR3 totals 13 residues. V was trimmed by 0 bases and J by 5 bases, leaving 6 bases between them. The germline V gene has CDR1 SGHDT and CDR2 YYEEEE.

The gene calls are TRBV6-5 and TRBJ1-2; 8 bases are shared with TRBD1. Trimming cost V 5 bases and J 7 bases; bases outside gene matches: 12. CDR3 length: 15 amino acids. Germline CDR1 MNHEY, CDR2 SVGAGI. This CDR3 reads CASSGRTGRPPGYTF. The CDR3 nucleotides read TGTGCCAGCAGTGGTCGGACAGGGAGGCCCCCTGGCTACACCTTC.

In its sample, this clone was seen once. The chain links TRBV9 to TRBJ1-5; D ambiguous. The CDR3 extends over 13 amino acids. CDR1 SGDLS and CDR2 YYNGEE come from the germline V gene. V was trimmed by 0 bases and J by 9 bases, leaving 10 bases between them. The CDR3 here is CASSVVGETPQHF. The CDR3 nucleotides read TGTGCCAGCAGCGTAGTGGGCGAGACGCCCCAGCATTTT.

The CDR3 coding sequence is TGTGCCAGCAGTGAAGGAGGGGCAGGGTCGGGTTCACCCCTCCACTTT. Translating it yields CASSEGGAGSGSPLHF. The gene calls are TRBV6-4 and TRBJ1-6; D perhaps matches TRBD1 (5 bases). CDR1 MRHNA and CDR2 SNTAGT come from the germline V gene. The length of the CDR3 is 16 residues. V lost 3 bases to trimming and J lost 9 bases, with 18 bases between them.

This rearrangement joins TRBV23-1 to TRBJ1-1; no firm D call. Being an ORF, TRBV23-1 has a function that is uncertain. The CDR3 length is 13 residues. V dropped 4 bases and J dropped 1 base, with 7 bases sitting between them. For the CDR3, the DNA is TGCGCCAGCAGTCGTTCTCCGAACACTGAAGCTTTCTTT. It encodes CASSRSPNTEAFF.

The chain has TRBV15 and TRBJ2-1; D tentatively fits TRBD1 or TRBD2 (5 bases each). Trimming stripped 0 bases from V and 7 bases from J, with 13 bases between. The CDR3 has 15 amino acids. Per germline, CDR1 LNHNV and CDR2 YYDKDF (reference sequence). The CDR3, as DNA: TGTGCCACCAGCAGAGATGGGGCGGGTCGGAATGAGCAGTTCTTC. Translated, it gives CATSRDGAGRNEQFF.

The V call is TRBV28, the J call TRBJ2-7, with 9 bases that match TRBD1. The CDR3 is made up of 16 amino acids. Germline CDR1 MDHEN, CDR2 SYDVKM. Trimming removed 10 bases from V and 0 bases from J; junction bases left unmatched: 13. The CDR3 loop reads CATHLAGQGRSYEQYF. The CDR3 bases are TGTGCCACCCACCTGGCGGGACAGGGCCGCTCCTACGAGCAGTACTTC.

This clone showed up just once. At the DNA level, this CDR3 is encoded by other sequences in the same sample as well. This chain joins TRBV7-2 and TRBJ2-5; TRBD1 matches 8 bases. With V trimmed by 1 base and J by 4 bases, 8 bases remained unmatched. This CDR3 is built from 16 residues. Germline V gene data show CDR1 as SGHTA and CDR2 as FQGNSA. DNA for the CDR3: TGTGCCAGCAGCTTAGTAGCCGGACAGGGAGGAGAGACCCAGTACTTC. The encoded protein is CASSLVAGQGGETQYF. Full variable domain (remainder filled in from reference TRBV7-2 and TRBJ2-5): GAGVSQSPSNKVTEKGKDVELRCDPISGHTALYWYRQSLGQGLEFLIYFQGNSAPDKSGLPSDRFSAERTGGSVSTLTIQRTQQEDSAVYLCASSLVAGQGGETQYFGPGTRLLVL.

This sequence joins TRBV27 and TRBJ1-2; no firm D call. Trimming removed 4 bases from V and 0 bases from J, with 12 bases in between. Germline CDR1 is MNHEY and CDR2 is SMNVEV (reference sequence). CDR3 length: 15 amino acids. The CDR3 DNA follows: TGTGCCAGCAGTTACGTCCCAGGAGCTAACTATGGCTACACCTTC. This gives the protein CASSYVPGANYGYTF.

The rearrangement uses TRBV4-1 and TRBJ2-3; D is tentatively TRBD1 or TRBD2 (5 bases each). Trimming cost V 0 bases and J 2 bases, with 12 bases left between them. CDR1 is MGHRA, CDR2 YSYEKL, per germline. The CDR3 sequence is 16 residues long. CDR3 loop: CASSQDRGFSTDTQYF. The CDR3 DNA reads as TGCGCCAGCAGCCAAGATCGGGGCTTTTCCACAGATACGCAGTATTTT.

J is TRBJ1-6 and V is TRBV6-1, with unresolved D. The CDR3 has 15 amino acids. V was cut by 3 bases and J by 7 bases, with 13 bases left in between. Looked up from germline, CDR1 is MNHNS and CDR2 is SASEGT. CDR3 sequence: CASSDGAGGNSPLHF. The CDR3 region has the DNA TGTGCCAGCAGTGATGGCGCGGGCGGGAATTCACCCCTCCACTTT.

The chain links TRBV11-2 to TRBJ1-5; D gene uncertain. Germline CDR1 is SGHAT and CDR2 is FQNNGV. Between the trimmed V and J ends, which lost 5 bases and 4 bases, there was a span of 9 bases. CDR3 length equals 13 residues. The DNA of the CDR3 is TGTGCCAGCAGCGCCGCGGGTAATCAGCCCCAGCATTTT. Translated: CASSAAGNQPQHF.

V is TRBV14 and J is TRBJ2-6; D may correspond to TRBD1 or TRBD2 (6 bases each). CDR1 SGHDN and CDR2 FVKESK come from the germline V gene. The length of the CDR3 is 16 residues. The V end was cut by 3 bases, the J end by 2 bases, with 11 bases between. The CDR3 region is CASSHRGLAGANVLTF. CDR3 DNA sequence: TGTGCCAGCAGCCACAGGGGACTGGCTGGGGCCAACGTCCTGACTTTC.

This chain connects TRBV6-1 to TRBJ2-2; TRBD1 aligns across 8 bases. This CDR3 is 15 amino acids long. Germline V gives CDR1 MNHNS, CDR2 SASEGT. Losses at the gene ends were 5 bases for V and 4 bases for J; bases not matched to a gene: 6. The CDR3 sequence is CASSLRQGSTGELFF. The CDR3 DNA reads TGTGCCAGCAGTTTGCGACAGGGGAGCACCGGGGAGCTGTTTTTT.

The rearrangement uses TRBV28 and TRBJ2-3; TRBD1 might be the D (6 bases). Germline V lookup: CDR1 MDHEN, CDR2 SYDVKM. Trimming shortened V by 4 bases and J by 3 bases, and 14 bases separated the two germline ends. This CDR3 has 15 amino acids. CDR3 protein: CASSSDRSLTDTQYF. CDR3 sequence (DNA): TGTGCCAGCAGTTCAGACAGGTCTTTAACAGATACGCAGTATTTT.

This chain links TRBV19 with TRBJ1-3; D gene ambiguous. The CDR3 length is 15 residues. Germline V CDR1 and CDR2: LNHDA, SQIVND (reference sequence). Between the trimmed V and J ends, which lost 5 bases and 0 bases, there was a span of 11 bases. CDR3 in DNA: TGTGCCAGTAGTGAGTTCCTTATCTCTGGAAACACCATATATTTT. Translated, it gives CASSEFLISGNTIYF. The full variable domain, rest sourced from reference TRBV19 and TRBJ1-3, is DGGITQSPKYLFRKEGQNVTLSCEQNLNHDAMYWYRQDPGQGLRLIYYSQIVNDFQKGDIAEGYSVSREKKESFPLTVTSAQKNPTAFYLCASSEFLISGNTIYFGEGSWLTVV.